The present T cell receptor beta chain was sequenced within a study of blood T cell repertoires in COVID-19 (dated by TCRdb to about 2020). Notes on the research overall: The collaborator samples originated in the United States, Italy and Spain and spanned the acute and convalescent phases of COVID-19. The repertoires were released in a freely available public database intended as a resource for research on the immune response to SARS-CoV-2. Where available, HLA class I and class II types were obtained from metadata supplied by the sample provider rather than from assay-based typing. Sample metadata almost always included a de-identified subject ID, COVID-19 status, age in years and sex. Samples came from the ongoing ImmuneRACE study (first 160 participants) plus 1,254 subjects from 6 global collaborators. The prospective study material was composed of cDNA or gDNA derived from T cells, B-cell-depleted T cells, or PBMCs. The dataset comprised deeply sampled blood TCRbeta repertoires from subjects exposed to, actively infected with, or recovered from COVID-19.

The germline V gene encodes CDR1 SGHRS and CDR2 YFSETQ. Including the terminal cysteine and phenylalanine, the CDR3 comprises 18 residues. CDR3 DNA is the only sequence kept; it has 54 bases, read in frame from the first base. At the junction V is shortened by 0 bases and J by 4 bases; bases outside the gene matches: 15. The immunoSEQ Assay, a bias-controlled multiplex PCR, was used to amplify TCRbeta CDR3 regions from genomic DNA. Under the source paper's analysis protocol: The number of nucleated cells in each sample was estimated by amplification of reference gene primers within the assay. To quantify the absolute abundance of each unique TCRbeta CDR3 rearrangement, sequence reads were collapsed and filtered. Productive Simpson clonality was computed per sample as the square root of Simpson's diversity index over productive rearrangements. TCRdb holds this immuneACCESS table with in-frame rearrangements only. Some clones are missing; in checked studies, unresolved V genes explain under half, and the rest has no known cause. V and J calls and clone size follow that table, whereas D and trimming were derived from the DNA. This sample has approximately 38,000 clones in its table, and about 86% of those were observed once. The ten largest clones represent about 24% of the sample.

What the authors observed across the whole study: The quantity of clinical and demographic metadata differed by source and by participant and was supplied without curation.

The collaborating institutions used their own protocols to collect whole blood in K2EDTA tubes. For TCRbeta analysis, collaborators shipped samples in one of three forms: frozen whole blood, isolated PBMCs, or DNA extracted from either of those sample types. Comments on this clone: Its antigen is still unknown. Qualities for individual bases were not recorded, and no much larger clone is one base off.

Material for sequencing was peripheral blood. The receptor comes from a human donor with acute or convalescent COVID-19. The donor label of this sample is uncertain. The chain uses TRBV5-1 and TRBJ1-2, with TRBD1 matching 7 junction bases. The CDR3 reads CASSLDLSGTGAAYGYTF. The nucleotide sequence reads TGCGCCAGCAGCTTGGATTTATCGGGTACAGGGGCGGCCTATGGCTACACCTTC.